This T cell receptor beta chain stems from a study of early T cells in non-severe SARS-CoV-2 infection. Points from the study as a whole: Anti-spike CD8 specificities were favored by VDJdb matching, whose results missed private and CD4 specificities.

Individual cDNA molecules each received unique molecular identifiers attached to them. TCRdb itself ran the 5' RACE reads through MiXCR, one entry per CDR3 protein. Of about 35,000 distinct CDR3 sequences listed, under 7.5% are singletons. This clonotype came up a few times. As yet, its antigen is unknown. The germline V gene encodes CDR1 ENHRY and CDR2 SYGVKD. The CDR3 has 14 amino acids. V gave up 7 bases and J gave up 5 bases, with 16 bases separating them. The receptor's source is an adult who was a healthcare worker with PCR-confirmed SARS-CoV-2 infection or an uninfected control (not recorded which). The sample taken for sequencing was whole blood. The V gene is TRBV10-3, the J gene TRBJ2-3, with a possible D match to TRBD2 (6 bases). CDR3 nucleotides: TGTGCCATCAATAGGAACGGAGGGGAAGATACGCAGTATTTT. Protein: CAINRNGGEDTQYF.